The next 20 T cell receptor beta chains were all read from a single sample in a study of blood T cell repertoires in COVID-19. Method: immunoSEQ multiplex PCR; TCRdb's copy keeps in-frame clones and lacks some. Among roughly 150,000 clones listed, approximately 88% were seen once. Sample: PBMCs or T cells enriched from blood (not recorded which). Source of these receptors: a man between 65 and 85 years old who had been exposed to COVID-19.

The rearrangement links TRBV6-4 to TRBJ1-2; tentative D call: TRBD1 (5 bases). Germline values: CDR1 MRHNA, CDR2 SNTAGT. The germline V and J ends were trimmed by 2 bases and 0 bases, with 16 bases remaining between them. The CDR3 covers 17 residues. For the CDR3, the DNA is TGTGCCAGCAGTGACGATGCAAGGGGACTAACTAACTATGGCTACACCTTC. This sequence encodes CASSDDARGLTNYGYTF.

J is TRBJ1-2 and V is TRBV27, with 12 bases lining up with TRBD1. Germline V gene sequence: CDR1 MNHEY, CDR2 SMNVEV (reference sequence). The CDR3 covers 15 residues. With 5 bases clipped from V and 7 bases from J, the junction kept 8 bases outside the gene matches. CDR3: CASSNRDRGPRGYTF. In nucleotides, the CDR3 is TGTGCCAGCAGTAACCGGGACAGGGGGCCGCGTGGCTACACCTTC.

The chain is built from TRBV7-2 and TRBJ2-1, with 8 nucleotides matching TRBD2. CDR3 length: 15 amino acids. Trimming removed 8 bases from V and 0 bases from J; junction bases left unmatched: 6. Germline values: CDR1 SGHTA, CDR2 FQGNSA. The CDR3 here is CASGKAGVSYNEQFF. The CDR3 region has the DNA TGTGCCAGCGGGAAAGCGGGGGTCTCCTACAATGAGCAGTTCTTC.

The chain is built from TRBV23-1 and TRBJ2-1; no definite D call. Being an ORF, TRBV23-1 has a function that is uncertain. V was trimmed by 6 bases and J by 0 bases, leaving 15 bases between them. The CDR3 consists of 16 residues. As DNA, the CDR3 is TGCGCCAGCAGCCCCACACAATTAAGCTCCTACAATGAGCAGTTCTTC. It is translated as CASSPTQLSSYNEQFF.

The rearrangement links TRBV7-8 to TRBJ2-2; TRBD2 aligns across 11 bases. The CDR3 is 15 amino acids. Germline CDR1 reads SGHVS; CDR2 reads FQNEAQ. J lost 7 bases, V lost 0 bases, and 1 base had no gene match. The CDR3 sequence is CASSLATSGSGELFF. DNA of the CDR3: TGTGCCAGCAGCTTAGCTACTAGCGGGAGCGGGGAGCTGTTTTTT.

The gene calls are TRBV7-2 and TRBJ1-1; 8 bases are a match to TRBD1. Per the germline V gene, CDR1 is SGHTA and CDR2 is FQGNSA. Trimming at V came to 3 bases and at J to 8 bases, leaving 11 bases not matched to a gene. This CDR3 comprises 15 residues. The CDR3 region has the DNA TGTGCCAGCAGCTTTGGACAGGGCTCGGGTTTAGAAGCTTTCTTT. This sequence encodes CASSFGQGSGLEAFF. Using reference TRBV7-2 and TRBJ1-1 for the parts outside the CDR3, the full variable domain is GAGVSQSPSNKVTEKGKDVELRCDPISGHTALYWYRQSLGQGLEFLIYFQGNSAPDKSGLPSDRFSAERTGGSVSTLTIQRTQQEDSAVYLCASSFGQGSGLEAFFGQGTRLTVV.

The CDR3 DNA sequence: TGCGCCAGCAGCCAAGACTTGGCGGGGAGACGGGGTGAAAAACTGTTTTTT. This gives the protein CASSQDLAGRRGEKLFF. The chain joins TRBV4-3 to TRBJ1-4; the D is unclear. Trimming removed 0 bases from V and 7 bases from J, with 18 bases in between. The CDR3 covers 17 residues. Per the germline V gene, CDR1 is LGHNA and CDR2 is YSLEER.

The chain couples TRBV15 to TRBJ1-5, with D possibly TRBD1 on 5 matching bases. V shed 3 bases and J shed 7 bases, with 19 bases lying between them. Germline V gives CDR1 LNHNV, CDR2 YYDKDF (reference sequence). The length of the CDR3 is 16 residues. DNA of the CDR3: TGTGCCACCAGCAGGATGCTAGACCCTACAGGACAGCCCCAGCATTTT. This codes for CATSRMLDPTGQPQHF.

The J gene is TRBJ1-1, the V gene TRBV6-2 or TRBV6-3; 9 bases are a match to TRBD1. Germline loops: CDR1 MNHEY, CDR2 SVGEGT. Losses at the gene ends were 6 bases for V and 2 bases for J; bases not matched to a gene: 7. The CDR3 has 15 amino acids. The CDR3 nucleotides read TGTGCCAGCAGCCTCTTGGGACAGGGCAACACTGAAGCTTTCTTT. Translated, it gives CASSLLGQGNTEAFF.

This chain uses TRBV3-1 (or the pseudogene TRBV3-2) with TRBJ2-1; a possible D gene is TRBD1 (6 bases). The V gene's germline CDR1 is LGHDT and CDR2 YNNKEL (reference sequence). Trimming pared 1 base from V and 4 bases from J, leaving 14 bases between. The CDR3 loop spans 16 amino acids. The CDR3 sequence is CASSQVRGKLYNEQFF. The CDR3 DNA reads TGTGCCAGCAGCCAAGTAAGGGGGAAACTATACAATGAGCAGTTCTTC.

The V and J genes are TRBV5-1 and TRBJ1-2, with a weak D call TRBD1 (6 bases). The V gene's germline CDR1 is SGHRS and CDR2 YFSETQ. The CDR3 contains 13 residues. Between the trimmed V and J ends, which lost 4 bases and 7 bases, there was a span of 14 bases. The DNA of the CDR3 is TGCGCCAGCAGCCCATTAACAGGGTCTGGCTACACCTTC. It codes for CASSPLTGSGYTF.

The gene calls are TRBV3-1 (or the pseudogene TRBV3-2) and TRBJ2-3; 15 nucleotides align to TRBD2. Germline values: CDR1 LGHDT, CDR2 YNNKEL (reference sequence). V dropped 4 bases and J dropped 6; count of bases not matched to a gene: 2. CDR3 length: 15 amino acids. The CDR3, as DNA: TGTGCCAGCAGCCGAGGGACTAGCGGGGGGGATACGCAGTATTTT. Translation gives CASSRGTSGGDTQYF.

This chain connects TRBV12-3 or TRBV12-4 to TRBJ1-2; D is unclear. This CDR3 comprises 12 residues. The V gene lost 6 bases and the J gene lost 7 bases, with 12 bases spanning the gap. This chain's CDR3 is CASRSGLSGYTF. The CDR3 DNA sequence: TGTGCCAGCAGATCGGGTCTAAGTGGCTACACCTTC.

V is TRBV19 and J is TRBJ1-1; TRBD1 agrees at 8 bases. The CDR3 totals 15 residues. Germline assignment: CDR1 LNHDA and CDR2 SQIVND (reference sequence). Trimming took 3 bases from V and 4 from J; bases not matched to a gene: 7. The CDR3 loop is CASSIQGAGGTEAFF. The CDR3 DNA follows: TGTGCCAGTAGTATCCAGGGGGCGGGCGGCACTGAAGCTTTCTTT. The full variable domain, with the rest looked up from reference TRBV19 and TRBJ1-1, is DGGITQSPKYLFRKEGQNVTLSCEQNLNHDAMYWYRQDPGQGLRLIYYSQIVNDFQKGDIAEGYSVSREKKESFPLTVTSAQKNPTAFYLCASSIQGAGGTEAFFGQGTRLTVV.

The rearrangement links TRBV19 to TRBJ1-1; TRBD1 is a possible D gene (5 bases). This CDR3 is 12 amino acids long. From germline, CDR1 is LNHDA and CDR2 SQIVND (reference sequence). The V gene lost 3 bases and the J gene lost 5 bases, with 7 bases spanning the gap. CDR3 amino acids: CASSIRGTEAFF. Written as DNA, the CDR3 is TGTGCCAGTAGTATTAGGGGTACTGAAGCTTTCTTT.

This clone occurred once. The rearrangement links TRBV6-5 to TRBJ1-3; tentative D call: TRBD1 (6 bases). This CDR3 is built from 13 residues. V was pared by 10 bases and J by 4 bases, with 14 bases between. In germline, CDR1 is MNHEY, CDR2 SVGAGI. The DNA for the CDR3 is TGTGCCACCAACAGGGAGCAGGGAAACACCATATATTTT. Translation: CATNREQGNTIYF.

The sample holds a few counts of this clone. This rearrangement joins TRBV6-2 or TRBV6-3 to TRBJ1-2; D is uncertain. Trimming stripped 3 bases from V and 2 bases from J, with 7 bases between. The germline CDR1 and CDR2 sequences are MNHEY and SVGEGT. The CDR3 runs to 13 residues. In DNA, the CDR3 is TGTGCCAGCAGTTATGACGGGAACTATGGCTACACCTTC. As protein: CASSYDGNYGYTF.

The genes are TRBV5-4 and TRBJ1-1; D is possibly TRBD1 (5 bases). The ends were cut back, 4 bases at V and 1 base at J, with 14 bases in the middle. This CDR3 contains 15 residues. Germline assignment: CDR1 SGHNT and CDR2 YYREEE (reference sequence). The CDR3 DNA sequence: TGTGCCAGCAGCATCGCAGGGTGGAGGAACACTGAAGCTTTCTTT. This sequence encodes CASSIAGWRNTEAFF.

This chain uses TRBV2 with TRBJ2-1; D gene ambiguous. Per the germline V gene, CDR1 is SNHLY and CDR2 is FYNNEI. The CDR3 spans 12 residues. V shed 7 bases and J shed 1 base, with 5 bases lying between them. CDR3: CASIRSYNEQFF. CDR3 sequence (DNA): TGTGCCAGCATTCGGTCCTACAATGAGCAGTTCTTC.

This clone was counted between two and nine times. The V and J genes are TRBV9 and TRBJ2-2; weak D call: TRBD2 (6 bases). CDR3 length equals 14 residues. V was trimmed by 4 bases and J by 4 bases, leaving 11 bases between them. Germline V gives CDR1 SGDLS, CDR2 YYNGEE. Here the CDR3 DNA reads TGTGCCAGCAGCCCCTCAGCGGGCACCGGGGAGCTGTTTTTT. This sequence encodes CASSPSAGTGELFF.